The entry below describes one T cell receptor beta chain. Its antigen remains undetermined. Per-base qualities were not stored, and no clone one base away is much larger. The data stem from a study of Graves' ophthalmopathy and Graves' hyperthyroidism (dated by TCRdb to 2016 to 2018). In terms of the full investigation: Hyperthyroidism was considered stable if no progression to ophthalmopathy occurred within 18 months of follow-up. The study used signatures of the TCR beta repertoire to tell Graves' ophthalmopathy apart from Graves' hyperthyroidism and to predict which patients would progress to ophthalmopathy. In total, 135 blood samples were TCR-sequenced: approximately 40 ophthalmopathy, approximately 75 hyperthyroidism and some 17 hyperthyroidism-to-ophthalmopathy patients. To explore V-J signatures that separate ophthalmopathy from hyperthyroidism, a discovery set of approximately 100 patients was enrolled, consisting of approximately 45 with ophthalmopathy and around 60 with stable hyperthyroidism. For independent validation, a separate cohort was made up of 18 hyperthyroidism patients plus 17 patients who later progressed from hyperthyroidism to ophthalmopathy. T-cell repertoires of thyroid tissue and blood were compared in over five hyperthyroidism patients. Once sampling was done, hyperthyroidism patients were given methimazole at a starting dose of 30 mg daily, while ophthalmopathy patients were given high-dose intravenous methylprednisolone. Broad study findings and their caveats: In validation, the model predicted ophthalmopathy progression with nearly 71% sensitivity and approximately 75% specificity; 12 predicted patients were CT-confirmed with GO in a median of approximately six months. Sample size was not statistically predetermined, and group allocation was not concealed from the investigators. Ophthalmopathy was separated from stable hyperthyroidism by the 13-signature model with just under 90% sensitivity and approximately 84% specificity in cross-validation and with 80%/75% in the test set. Most expanded thyroid clonotypes with frequency above 0.001 were also detected in blood, suggesting blood repertoires may reflect the thyroid immune response.

The CDR3, cysteine through phenylalanine, is 14 amino acids long. The sequence is cut down to CDR3 DNA, 42 bases in frame from base 1. V is clipped by 1 base and J by 5 bases, and the sequence between their germline boundaries is 15 bases long. From the germline V gene (reference sequence), CDR1 is DFQATT and CDR2 is SNEGSKA. Hyperthyroidism patients were newly diagnosed, with disease duration under 2 months, and aged 18 to 65 years. Patients with other autoimmune diseases, uncontrolled infections, pregnancy or lactation were excluded. Clinical symptoms, serum thyroxine, TRAb, thyroid ultrasound and orbital computed tomography were used for diagnosis. Total RNA was extracted using Trizol reagent, and RNA quality was checked on an Agilent 2100 Bioanalyzer. For repertoire sequencing, TCR beta CDR3 regions were amplified from RNA transcripts. A first-round RT-PCR used HTBI primers with the Qiagen OneStep RT-PCR kit, followed by a second-round multiplex PCR, size selection and purification. Sequencing of the libraries was carried out on an Illumina HiSeq2000 in paired-end mode with 100 bp reads. Processing in the source paper ran as follows. Reads were processed with SOAPnuke, discarding reads with adapters, uncalled bases, mean Phred below 15, or no exact constant-primer or identifier match. High-quality paired reads were merged with COPE v1.2.5. Each unique nucleotide sequence was defined as a clonotype, and clonotypes were aligned to IMGT TRB V, D and J references with MiTCR v1.1. Only V-J combinations with frequency above 0.0001 were analysed, covering 99% to 99.2% of repertoires. For each V-J combination, a TCR clonal expansion and chaos score was defined as the ratio of F50 clonal expansion to chaos observed in the TCRdist matrix. Features were reduced by Welch's t-statistics and random forest to some 13 V-J combinations, which fed a naive Bayes classifier. The Morisita-Horn index was used to measure how similar the thyroid and blood repertoires were. TCRdb redid the processing of the public reads, applying fastp at Q25 and MiXCR, and retained in-frame beta chains. Here each entry gathers all rows of one CDR3 protein and keeps the most common genes and DNA. It is TCRdb's table, rather than the study itself, that gives the V and J calls and clone size. This sample gives over a million distinct CDR3 sequences in total; about 40% of them show up just once. Around 10% of the sample comes from the top ten.

Source material: peripheral blood or thyroid tissue (not recorded which). The sequence joins TRBV20-1 to TRBJ2-7; the D gene lacks a confident call. The TCR originated in an adult man with Graves' hyperthyroidism. The DNA reads TGCAGTGCTAGAGCCCCGTATACTCTCAACGAGCAGTACTTC. This yields the protein CSARAPYTLNEQYF.